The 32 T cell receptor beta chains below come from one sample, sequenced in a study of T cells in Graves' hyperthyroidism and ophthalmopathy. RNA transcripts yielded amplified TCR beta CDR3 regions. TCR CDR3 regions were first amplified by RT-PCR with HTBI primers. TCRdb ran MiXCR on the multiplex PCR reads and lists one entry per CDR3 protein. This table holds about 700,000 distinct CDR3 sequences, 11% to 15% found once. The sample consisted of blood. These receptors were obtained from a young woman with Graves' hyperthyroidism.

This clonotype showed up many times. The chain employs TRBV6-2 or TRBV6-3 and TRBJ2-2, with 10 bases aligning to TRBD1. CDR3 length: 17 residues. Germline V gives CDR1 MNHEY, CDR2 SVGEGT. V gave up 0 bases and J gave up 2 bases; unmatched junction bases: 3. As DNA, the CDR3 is TGTGCCAGCAGTTACTCTTCGACAGGGGGCAACACCGGGGAGCTGTTTTTT. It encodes CASSYSSTGGNTGELFF.

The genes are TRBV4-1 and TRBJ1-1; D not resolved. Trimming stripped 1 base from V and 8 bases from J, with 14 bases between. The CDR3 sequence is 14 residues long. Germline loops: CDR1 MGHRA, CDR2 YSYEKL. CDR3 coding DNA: TGCGCCAGCAGCCAAGTAGAACGGACCCAAGAAGCTTTCTTT. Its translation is CASSQVERTQEAFF.

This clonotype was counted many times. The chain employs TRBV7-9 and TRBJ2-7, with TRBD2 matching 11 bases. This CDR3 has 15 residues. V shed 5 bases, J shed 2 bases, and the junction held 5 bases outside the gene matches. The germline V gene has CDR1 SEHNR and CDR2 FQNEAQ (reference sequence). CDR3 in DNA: TGTGCCAGCAGCGTCGGGACTAGCGGCGCCTACGAGCAGTACTTC. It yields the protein CASSVGTSGAYEQYF. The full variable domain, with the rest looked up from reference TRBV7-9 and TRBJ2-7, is DTGVSQNPRHKITKRGQNVTFRCDPISEHNRLYWYRQTLGQGPEFLTYFQNEAQLEKSRLLSDRFSAERPKGSFSTLEIQRTEQGDSAMYLCASSVGTSGAYEQYFGPGTRLTVT.

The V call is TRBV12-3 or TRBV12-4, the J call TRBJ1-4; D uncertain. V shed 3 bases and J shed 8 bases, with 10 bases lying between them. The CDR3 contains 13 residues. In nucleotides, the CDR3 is TGTGCCAGCAGTTTGTTGCATAGAGAAAAACTGTTTTTT. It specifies CASSLLHREKLFF.

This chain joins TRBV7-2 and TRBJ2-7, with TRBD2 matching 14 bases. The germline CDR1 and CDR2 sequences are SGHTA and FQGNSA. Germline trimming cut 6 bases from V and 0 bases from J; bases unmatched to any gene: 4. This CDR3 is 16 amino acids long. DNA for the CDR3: TGTGCCAGCAGACGGACTAGCGGGGGGTCCTCCTACGAGCAGTACTTC. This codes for CASRRTSGGSSYEQYF. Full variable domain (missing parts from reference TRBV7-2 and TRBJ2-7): GAGVSQSPSNKVTEKGKDVELRCDPISGHTALYWYRQSLGQGLEFLIYFQGNSAPDKSGLPSDRFSAERTGGSVSTLTIQRTQQEDSAVYLCASRRTSGGSSYEQYFGPGTRLTVT.

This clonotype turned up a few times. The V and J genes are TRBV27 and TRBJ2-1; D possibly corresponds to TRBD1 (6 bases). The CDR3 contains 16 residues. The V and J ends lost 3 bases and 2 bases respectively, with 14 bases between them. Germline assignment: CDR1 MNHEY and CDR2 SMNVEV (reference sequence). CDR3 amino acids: CASSFSGAGTYNEQFF. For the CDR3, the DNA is TGTGCCAGCAGTTTTTCAGGGGCTGGTACCTACAATGAGCAGTTCTTC.

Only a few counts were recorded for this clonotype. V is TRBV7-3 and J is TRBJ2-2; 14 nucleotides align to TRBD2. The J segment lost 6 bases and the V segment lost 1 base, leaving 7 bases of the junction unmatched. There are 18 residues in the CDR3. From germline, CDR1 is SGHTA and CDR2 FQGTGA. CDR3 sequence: CASSLRGLAGVSPGELFF. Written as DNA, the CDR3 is TGTGCCAGCAGCTTAAGGGGACTAGCGGGAGTATCTCCCGGGGAGCTGTTTTTT.

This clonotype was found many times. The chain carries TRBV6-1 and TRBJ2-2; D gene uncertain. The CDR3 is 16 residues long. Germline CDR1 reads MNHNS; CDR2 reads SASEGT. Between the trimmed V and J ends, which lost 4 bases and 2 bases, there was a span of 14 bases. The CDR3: CASSGLARRNTGELFF. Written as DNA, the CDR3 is TGTGCCAGCAGTGGTCTGGCCAGGAGAAACACCGGGGAGCTGTTTTTT.

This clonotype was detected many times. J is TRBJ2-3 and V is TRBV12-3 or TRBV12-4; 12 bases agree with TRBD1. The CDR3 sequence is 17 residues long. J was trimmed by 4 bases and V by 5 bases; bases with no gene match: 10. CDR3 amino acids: CASSRPLGTGGADTQYF. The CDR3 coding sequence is TGTGCCAGCAGTCGCCCCCTGGGGACAGGGGGCGCAGATACGCAGTATTTT.

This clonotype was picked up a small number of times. CDR3 sequence: CASTASSGRTDTQYF. In nucleotides, the CDR3 is TGTGCCAGCACCGCCTCTAGCGGGAGGACAGATACGCAGTATTTT. The V and J genes are TRBV2 and TRBJ2-3, with 11 bases identical to TRBD2. The ends lost 7 bases at V and 3 bases at J; junction bases unmatched: 6. CDR3 length: 15 amino acids. The germline V gene encodes CDR1 SNHLY and CDR2 FYNNEI.

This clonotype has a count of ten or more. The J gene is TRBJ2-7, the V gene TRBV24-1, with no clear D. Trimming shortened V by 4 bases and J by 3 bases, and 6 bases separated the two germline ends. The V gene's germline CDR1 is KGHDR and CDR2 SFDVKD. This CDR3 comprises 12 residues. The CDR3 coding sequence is TGTGCCACCAGTGAAGCTGGCTACGAGCAGTACTTC. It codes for CATSEAGYEQYF.

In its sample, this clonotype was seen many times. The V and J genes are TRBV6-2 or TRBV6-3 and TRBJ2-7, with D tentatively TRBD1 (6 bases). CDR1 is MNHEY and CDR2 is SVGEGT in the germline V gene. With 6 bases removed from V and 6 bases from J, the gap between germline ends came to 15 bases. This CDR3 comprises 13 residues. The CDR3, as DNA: TGTGCCAGCAGCATTGGGGGCTTGGGCGAGCAGTACTTC. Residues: CASSIGGLGEQYF.

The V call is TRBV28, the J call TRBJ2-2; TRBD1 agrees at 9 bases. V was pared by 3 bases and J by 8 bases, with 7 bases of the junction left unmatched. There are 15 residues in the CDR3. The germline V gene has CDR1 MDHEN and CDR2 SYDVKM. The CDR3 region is CASSFLGQGSGELFF. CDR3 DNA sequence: TGTGCCAGCAGTTTCCTGGGACAGGGTTCAGGGGAGCTGTTTTTT.

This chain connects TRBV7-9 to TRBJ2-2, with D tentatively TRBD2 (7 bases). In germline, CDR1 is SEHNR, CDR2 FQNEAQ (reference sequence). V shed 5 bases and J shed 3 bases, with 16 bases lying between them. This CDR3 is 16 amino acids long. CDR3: CASSHGGAVHTGELFF. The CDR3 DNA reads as TGTGCCAGCAGCCATGGGGGGGCAGTTCACACCGGGGAGCTGTTTTTT. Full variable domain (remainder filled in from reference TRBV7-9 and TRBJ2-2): DTGVSQNPRHKITKRGQNVTFRCDPISEHNRLYWYRQTLGQGPEFLTYFQNEAQLEKSRLLSDRFSAERPKGSFSTLEIQRTEQGDSAMYLCASSHGGAVHTGELFFGEGSRLTVL.

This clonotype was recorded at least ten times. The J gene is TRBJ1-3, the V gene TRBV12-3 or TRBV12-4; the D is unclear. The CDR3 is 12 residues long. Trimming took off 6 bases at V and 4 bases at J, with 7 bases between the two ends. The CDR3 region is CASSLRGNTIYF. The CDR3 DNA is TGTGCCAGCAGCTTGCGGGGAAACACCATATATTTT.

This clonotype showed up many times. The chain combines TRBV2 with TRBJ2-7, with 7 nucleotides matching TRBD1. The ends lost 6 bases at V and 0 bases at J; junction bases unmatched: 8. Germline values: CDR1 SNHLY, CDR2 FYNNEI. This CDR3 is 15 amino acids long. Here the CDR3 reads CASRPATGASYEQYF. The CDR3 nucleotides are TGTGCCAGCAGGCCAGCCACAGGGGCCTCCTACGAGCAGTACTTC.

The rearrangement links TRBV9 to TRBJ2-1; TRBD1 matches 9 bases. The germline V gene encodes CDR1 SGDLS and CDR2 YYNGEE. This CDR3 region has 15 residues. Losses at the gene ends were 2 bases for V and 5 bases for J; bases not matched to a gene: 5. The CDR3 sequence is CASSVDRGANNEQFF. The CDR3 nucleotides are TGTGCCAGCAGCGTCGACAGGGGGGCAAACAATGAGCAGTTCTTC.

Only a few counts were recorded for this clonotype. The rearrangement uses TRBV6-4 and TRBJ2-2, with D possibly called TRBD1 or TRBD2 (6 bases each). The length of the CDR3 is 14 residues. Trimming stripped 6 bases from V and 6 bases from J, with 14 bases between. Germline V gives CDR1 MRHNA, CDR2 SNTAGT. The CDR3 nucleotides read TGTGCCAGCAGGAAGGGGGGTTCGGCCGGGGAGCTGTTTTTT. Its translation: CASRKGGSAGELFF.

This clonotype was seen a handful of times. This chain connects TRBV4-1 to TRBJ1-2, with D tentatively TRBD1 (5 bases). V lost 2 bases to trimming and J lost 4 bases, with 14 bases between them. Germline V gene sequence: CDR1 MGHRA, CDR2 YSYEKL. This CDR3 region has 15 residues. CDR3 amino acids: CASSQRTSGFYGYTF. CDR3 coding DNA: TGCGCCAGCAGCCAACGGACGTCAGGGTTCTATGGCTACACCTTC.

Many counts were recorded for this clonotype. CDR3 loop: CAWRQSTEAFF. In DNA, the CDR3 is TGTGCCTGGAGGCAAAGTACTGAAGCTTTCTTT. The chain joins TRBV30 to TRBJ1-1, with no clear D. V lost 3 bases and J 5 bases, leaving 7 bases between the germline ends. The CDR3 has 11 amino acids. The germline CDR1 and CDR2 sequences are GTSNPN and SVGIG (reference sequence).

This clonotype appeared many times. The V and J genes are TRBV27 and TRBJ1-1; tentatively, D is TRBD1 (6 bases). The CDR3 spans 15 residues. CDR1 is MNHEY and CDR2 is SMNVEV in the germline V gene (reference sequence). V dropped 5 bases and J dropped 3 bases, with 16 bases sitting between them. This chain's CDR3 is CASSRTRGSDTEAFF. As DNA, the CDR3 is TGTGCCAGCAGTCGGACGAGGGGGAGCGACACTGAAGCTTTCTTT.

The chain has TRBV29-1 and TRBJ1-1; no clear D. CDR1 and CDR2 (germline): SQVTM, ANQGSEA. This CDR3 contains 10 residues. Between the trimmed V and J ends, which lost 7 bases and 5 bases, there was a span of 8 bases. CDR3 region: CSAVRTEAFF. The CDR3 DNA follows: TGCAGCGCAGTTAGGACTGAAGCTTTCTTT. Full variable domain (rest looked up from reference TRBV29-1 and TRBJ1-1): SAVISQKPSRDICQRGTSLTIQCQVDSQVTMMFWYRQQPGQSLTLIATANQGSEATYESGFVIDKFPISRPNLTFSTLTVSNMSPEDSSIYLCSAVRTEAFFGQGTRLTVV.

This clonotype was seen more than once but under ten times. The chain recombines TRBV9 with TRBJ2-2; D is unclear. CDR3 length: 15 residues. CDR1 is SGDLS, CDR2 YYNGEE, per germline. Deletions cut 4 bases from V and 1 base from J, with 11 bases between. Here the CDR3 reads CASSPYLGNTGELFF. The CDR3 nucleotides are TGTGCCAGCAGCCCGTACCTAGGGAACACCGGGGAGCTGTTTTTT.

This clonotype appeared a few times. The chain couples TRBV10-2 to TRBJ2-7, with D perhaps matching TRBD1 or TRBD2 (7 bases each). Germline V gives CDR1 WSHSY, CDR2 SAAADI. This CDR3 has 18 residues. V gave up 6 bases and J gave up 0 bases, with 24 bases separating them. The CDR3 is CASRKGGQLKRDSYEQYF. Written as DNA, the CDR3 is TGCGCCAGCAGGAAGGGGGGACAGTTGAAGCGGGACTCCTACGAGCAGTACTTC.

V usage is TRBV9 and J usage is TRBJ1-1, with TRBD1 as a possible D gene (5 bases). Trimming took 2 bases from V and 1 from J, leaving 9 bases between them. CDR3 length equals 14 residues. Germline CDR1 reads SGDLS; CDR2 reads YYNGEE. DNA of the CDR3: TGTGCCAGCAGCGTGCAAGGGGAGAACACTGAAGCTTTCTTT. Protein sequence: CASSVQGENTEAFF.

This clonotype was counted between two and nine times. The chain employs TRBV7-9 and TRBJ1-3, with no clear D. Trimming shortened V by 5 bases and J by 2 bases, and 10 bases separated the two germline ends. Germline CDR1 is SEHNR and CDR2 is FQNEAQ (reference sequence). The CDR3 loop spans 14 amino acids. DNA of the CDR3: TGTGCCAGCAGCCCTGGCCAGGCTGGAAACACCATATATTTT. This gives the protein CASSPGQAGNTIYF. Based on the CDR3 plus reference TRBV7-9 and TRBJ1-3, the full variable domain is DTGVSQNPRHKITKRGQNVTFRCDPISEHNRLYWYRQTLGQGPEFLTYFQNEAQLEKSRLLSDRFSAERPKGSFSTLEIQRTEQGDSAMYLCASSPGQAGNTIYFGEGSWLTVV.

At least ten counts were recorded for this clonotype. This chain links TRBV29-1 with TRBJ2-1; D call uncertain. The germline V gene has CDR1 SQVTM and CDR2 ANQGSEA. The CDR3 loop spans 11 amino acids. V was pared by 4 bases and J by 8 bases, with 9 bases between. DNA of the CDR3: TGCAGCGTTGTTTTCGTGGATGAGCAGTTCTTC. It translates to CSVVFVDEQFF.

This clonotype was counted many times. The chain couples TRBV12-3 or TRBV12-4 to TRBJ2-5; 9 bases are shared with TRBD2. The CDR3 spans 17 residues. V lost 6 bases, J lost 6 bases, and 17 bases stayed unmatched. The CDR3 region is CASSPTAGLAGRKTQYF. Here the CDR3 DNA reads TGTGCCAGCAGCCCCACAGCCGGGCTAGCGGGAAGAAAGACCCAGTACTTC.

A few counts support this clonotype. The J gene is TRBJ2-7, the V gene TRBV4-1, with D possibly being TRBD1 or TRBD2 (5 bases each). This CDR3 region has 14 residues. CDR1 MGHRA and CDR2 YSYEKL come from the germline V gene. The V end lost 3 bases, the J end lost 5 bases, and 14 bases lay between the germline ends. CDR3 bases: TGCGCCAGCAGCCAGGGGGTCATAGGGGACGAGCAGTACTTC. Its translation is CASSQGVIGDEQYF.

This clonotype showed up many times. CDR3 nucleotides: TGCGCCAGCAGCCAAAGGGGTATCAGGTACTTC. It yields the protein CASSQRGIRYF. J is TRBJ2-5 and V is TRBV4-1, with D tentatively TRBD1 (5 bases). With 2 bases removed from V and 13 bases from J, the gap between germline ends came to 11 bases. The CDR3 contains 11 residues. Germline V gene sequence: CDR1 MGHRA, CDR2 YSYEKL.

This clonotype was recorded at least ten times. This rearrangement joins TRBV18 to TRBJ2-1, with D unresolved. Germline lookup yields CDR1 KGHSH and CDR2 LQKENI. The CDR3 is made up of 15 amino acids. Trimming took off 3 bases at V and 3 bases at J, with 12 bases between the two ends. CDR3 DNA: TGTGCCAGCTCACCTCCCGGGTTAAGCTACAATGAGCAGTTCTTC. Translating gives CASSPPGLSYNEQFF.

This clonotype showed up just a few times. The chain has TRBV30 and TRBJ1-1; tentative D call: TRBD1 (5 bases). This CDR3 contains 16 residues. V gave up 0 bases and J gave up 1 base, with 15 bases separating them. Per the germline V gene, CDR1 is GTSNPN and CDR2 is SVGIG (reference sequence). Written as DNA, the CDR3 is TGTGCCTGGAGTGTACCCCCGGGACGGAAGAACACTGAAGCTTTCTTT. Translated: CAWSVPPGRKNTEAFF.